The present T cell receptor (beta chain) was sequenced within a study of T cells in narcolepsy (dated by TCRdb to the late 2010s). Study-wide context: Patients with narcolepsy type 1 or type 2 (NT1, NT2) and healthy control donors were enrolled in the study. To look for autoreactive T cells in narcolepsy patients that target self-antigens of hypocretin neurons (hypocretin, TRIB2), the study used TCR Vbeta sequencing to follow clonotypes in blood and CSF.

For TCR Vbeta sequencing, memory CD4+ T cells were sorted ex vivo from the peripheral blood of narcolepsy patients and healthy controls. This clone was detected a few times. No antigen is known for it. No per-base quality is available; no much larger clone lies one base away. The study at large found these results: Autoreactive clonotypes were reported to be detected serially in the blood of the same patients and of different patients, but not in the blood of healthy controls. Patients and controls had comparable numbers of sequenced blood memory CD4+ clonotypes, averaging about 37,000 and 33,000, respectively. Certain blood memory CD4+ repertoires from patients and controls had no sequences that matched autoreactive T cell clones. Plots that compared CSF and blood CD4+ T cell clonotypes from the same patient highlighted HCRT-specific and TRIB2-specific autoreactive clonotypes.

The library was produced with the immunoSEQ multiplex PCR assay. Sourced from immuneACCESS, this table was stored by TCRdb with only in-frame sequences that have V and J called. A share of the clones is absent; for the studies checked, an unresolved V gene accounts for under half, and the remainder has no known explanation. This sample gives roughly 25,000 clones in total; 80% to 90% of them show up just once. The ten largest clones represent roughly 1.3% of the sample. V and J lose 4 bases and 1 base, and a span of 15 bases separates them. As encoded in the germline V gene, CDR1 is SGHTA while CDR2 is FQGNSA. From the cysteine up to the phenylalanine, the CDR3 has a length of 16 residues. Only CDR3 DNA is held: 48 bases, read in frame from base 1.

Material: CD45RA- memory CD4+ T cells from PBMCs. The cell subset or site tag for this specimen amounts to: memory T cells sorted ex vivo from peripheral blood. This receptor was taken from a human donor with narcolepsy. The rearrangement combines TRBV7-2 with TRBJ2-3; a tentative D match to TRBD2 spans 6 bases. The DNA reads TGTGCCAGCAGCTCCGCGTCGGGGACTGGCACAGATACGCAGTATTTT. This translates into CASSSASGTGTDTQYF.